This T cell receptor (beta chain) was sequenced in a study of cytotoxic CD8 clonotypes in ibrutinib-treated CLL. V lost 1 base, J lost 11 bases, and 27 bases lay in between. Germline CDR1 and CDR2: LGHNT and FRNRAP. CDR3 length equals 18 residues. Some clones are missing from TCRdb's copy, which holds only in-frame ones; the method was immunoSEQ multiplex PCR. The sample has tens of thousands of clones; approximately 87% are singletons. The receptor was isolated from a human donor with chronic lymphocytic leukemia. The sample was PBMCs, taken after 24 months of ibrutinib treatment. The chain carries TRBV12-5 and TRBJ2-1; TRBD2 might be the D (6 bases). The CDR3 bases are TGTGCTAGTGGTTTGGCAACCGGCTCTTCGACTAGTCGGTTACAGCAGTTCTTC. Translation gives CASGLATGSSTSRLQQFF.